Shown below are 4 T cell receptor beta chains from a single sample sequenced in a study of response to subunit inactivated influenza vaccine. In TCRdb, the RT-PCR reads were re-called with MiXCR into one record per CDR3 protein. The sample carries about 650,000 distinct CDR3 sequences, around 15% recorded once. The starting material was PBMCs from blood, obtained approximately 15 days before vaccination. The origin of the receptors is a man between 50 and 59 years old who received an inactivated influenza vaccine.

V is TRBV5-1 and J is TRBJ2-5, with TRBD1 matching 10 bases. Germline V gene sequence: CDR1 SGHRS, CDR2 YFSETQ. The V gene end was trimmed by 4 bases and the J gene end by 3 bases; junction bases not matched to a gene: 3. There are 14 residues in the CDR3. The CDR3 region is CASSIGTGEETQYF. DNA for the CDR3: TGCGCCAGCAGCATTGGGACAGGGGAAGAGACCCAGTACTTC.

The V gene is TRBV7-9, the J gene TRBJ2-3; D is uncertain. In germline, CDR1 is SEHNR, CDR2 FQNEAQ (reference sequence). V was trimmed by 10 bases and J by 0 bases, leaving 17 bases between them. CDR3 size: 15 residues. The chain's CDR3 is CANSSSWLSTDTQYF. The CDR3 DNA reads TGTGCCAACAGTTCGTCTTGGCTCAGCACAGATACGCAGTATTTT.

The chain couples TRBV4-1 to TRBJ2-3; TRBD2 agrees at 8 bases. CDR3 length: 18 residues. Germline V gives CDR1 MGHRA, CDR2 YSYEKL. V gave up 5 bases and J gave up 6 bases; unmatched junction bases: 19. CDR3 bases: TGCGCCAGCAGCTCAAAGGATCTGGGACTAGGACCTCCGGATACGCAGTATTTT. It encodes CASSSKDLGLGPPDTQYF.

This clonotype has only a few counts. The chain joins TRBV5-1 to TRBJ1-1; D unclear. The CDR3 runs 15 residues. From germline, CDR1 is SGHRS and CDR2 YFSETQ. The V gene lost 0 bases and the J gene lost 0 bases, with 9 bases spanning the gap. CDR3 in DNA: TGCGCCAGCAGCTTGGATGGATTCTTGAACACTGAAGCTTTCTTT. It translates to CASSLDGFLNTEAFF.